This TCR beta chain was captured by sequencing in a study of blood T cell repertoires in COVID-19. The CDR3 consists of 12 residues. The V gene end was trimmed by 3 bases and the J gene end by 7 bases; junction bases not matched to a gene: 5. Germline V lookup: CDR1 SQVTM, CDR2 ANQGSEA. Using immunoSEQ multiplex PCR, the repertoire was profiled, and TCRdb retains in-frame clones only, with some absent. The sample has about 220,000 clones, roughly 84% seen once. Sequences were obtained from peripheral blood. The chain combines TRBV29-1 with TRBJ2-5, with TRBD2 matching over 7 bases. This TCR was sampled from a man aged 25 to 45 with active or convalescent COVID-19. CDR3 loop: CSVEDGGVTQYF. CDR3 DNA sequence: TGCAGCGTTGAGGATGGGGGGGTGACCCAGTACTTC.